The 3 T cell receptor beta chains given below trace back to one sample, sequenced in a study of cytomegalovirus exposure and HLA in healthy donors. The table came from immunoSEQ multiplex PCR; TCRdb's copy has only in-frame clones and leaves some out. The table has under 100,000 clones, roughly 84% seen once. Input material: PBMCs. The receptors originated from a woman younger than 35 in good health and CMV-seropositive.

The CDR3 sequence: CASTASFGREAFF. The CDR3 DNA follows: TGTGCCAGCACCGCGTCGTTTGGGAGGGAAGCTTTCTTT. The chain employs TRBV5-6 and TRBJ1-1; D not certain. The CDR3 runs 13 residues. Trimming left V 6 bases short and J 8 bases short, with 17 bases between. CDR1 is SGHDT and CDR2 is YYEEEE in the germline V gene.

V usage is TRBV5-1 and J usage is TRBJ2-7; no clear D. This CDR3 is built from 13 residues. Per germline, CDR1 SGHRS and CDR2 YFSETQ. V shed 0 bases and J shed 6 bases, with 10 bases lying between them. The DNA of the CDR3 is TGCGCCAGCAGCTTGGCCAGTAATTCCGAGCAGTACTTC. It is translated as CASSLASNSEQYF.

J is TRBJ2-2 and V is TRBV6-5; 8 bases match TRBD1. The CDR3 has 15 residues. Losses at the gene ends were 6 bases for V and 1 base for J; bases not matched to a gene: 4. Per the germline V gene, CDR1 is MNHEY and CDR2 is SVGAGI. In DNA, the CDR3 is TGTGCCAGCAGCCGCGGGACAGGGAACACCGGGGAGCTGTTTTTT. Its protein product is CASSRGTGNTGELFF.